The source of this T cell receptor beta chain is a study of blood T cell repertoires in COVID-19 (dated by TCRdb to between 2020 and 2021). For the wider study: Samples covering the acute and convalescent phases of COVID-19 were provided by collaborators in the United States, Italy and Spain. The material from the prospective study consisted of cDNA or gDNA derived from T cells, B-cell-depleted T cells, or PBMCs. The dataset comprised deeply sampled blood TCRbeta repertoires from subjects exposed to, actively infected with, or recovered from COVID-19. The repertoires were made available in a free public database intended to serve as a resource for research on the immune response to SARS-CoV-2. The samples were drawn from two sources: the first 160 participants of the ongoing ImmuneRACE study, and some 1,300 subjects contributed by 6 global collaborators. The sample metadata nearly always contained a de-identified subject ID, COVID-19 status, age in years and sex. HLA class I and class II types, where available, came from metadata supplied by the sample provider rather than from assay-based typing.

TCRbeta CDR3 regions were amplified from genomic DNA by means of the immunoSEQ Assay, a bias-controlled multiplex PCR. The authors processed their data as follows. The number of nucleated cells in each sample was estimated by amplification of reference gene primers within the assay. Sequence reads were collapsed and filtered to measure the absolute abundance of every unique TCRbeta CDR3 rearrangement. For each sample, productive Simpson clonality was calculated as the square root of Simpson's diversity index across productive rearrangements. Drawn from immuneACCESS, this table holds only the in-frame rearrangements with V and J called that TCRdb kept. Clones are partly lost; checked studies trace under half to an unresolved V gene and leave the rest unexplained. The V and J calls and clone size are taken from that table; D and trimming were inferred from the DNA. This sample holds roughly 270,000 clones; 85% were observed only once. Under 3% of the sample rests with the top ten.

What the work shows at the level of the full study, not this receptor alone: The amount of clinical and demographic metadata varied by source and participant and was provided uncurated.

With respect to this clone: Its specific antigen is unknown. No much larger clone exists at a distance of one base, and base qualities are not known.

In the prospective study, participants were roughly 18 to 100 years old, resided in about two dozen geographic areas of the United States, and were enrolled through a virtual design. In the prospective study, cohorts were assigned on the basis of participant-reported clinical history obtained from a screening survey and a study questionnaire. For ImmuneRACE Cohort 3, a participant was defined as recovered based on two consecutive negative NP/OP PCR tests, clearance by a healthcare professional, or resolution of symptoms. In the prospective study, whole blood, serum and a nasopharyngeal or oropharyngeal swab were collected from each participant by mobile phlebotomists. Additional blood draws and questionnaires over a 2-month period could optionally be provided by prospective study participants. Blood samples from the prospective study were shipped frozen or at room temperature prior to DNA extraction.

V lost 3 bases and J lost 2 bases, and the count of bases not matched to a germline gene is 11. Measured from the cysteine to the phenylalanine, the CDR3 is 17 residues long. The DNA shown is the 51-base CDR3, in frame from base 1. From the germline V gene (reference sequence), CDR1 is SGHNT and CDR2 is YYREEE. This clonotype was obtained from a woman aged 45-59 years who had recovered from COVID-19. Input material: PBMCs or T cells enriched from blood (not recorded which). The rearrangement joined TRBV5-4 to TRBJ2-3, with TRBD1 matching 8 junction bases. The CDR3 protein sequence reads: CASSWDRQGTNTDTQYF. The DNA reads as follows: TGTGCCAGCAGCTGGGATCGACAGGGGACGAACACAGATACGCAGTATTTT.